This T cell receptor beta chain was captured by sequencing in a study of blood T cell repertoires in COVID-19. The CDR3 has 15 residues. V gave up 3 bases and J gave up 8 bases; unmatched junction bases: 9. The germline V gene encodes CDR1 SGHNT and CDR2 YYREEE (reference sequence). Here immunoSEQ multiplex PCR was the method, and the copy in TCRdb shows in-frame clones only, minus some. Of over 250,000 clones in the sample, approximately 90% were seen once. Input material: PBMCs or T cells enriched from blood (not recorded which). The rearrangement links TRBV5-4 to TRBJ2-1; 9 bases fit TRBD2. The TCR comes from a woman aged 45-65 years who had recovered from COVID-19. The CDR3: CASSSIAGDFYEQFF. CDR3 DNA: TGTGCCAGCAGCTCCATAGCGGGAGATTTTTATGAGCAGTTCTTC.